Below, one T cell receptor (beta chain) is given with its context. CDR3 regions of TCR beta were amplified from RNA transcripts. HTBI primers primed a first-round RT-PCR, and a second-round multiplex PCR followed. One entry per CDR3 protein, called by TCRdb with MiXCR from the multiplex PCR reads. The sample has 170,000 or so distinct CDR3 sequences, over 35% seen once. The sample belongs to a study of Graves' ophthalmopathy and Graves' hyperthyroidism. Losses at the gene ends were 5 bases for V and 0 bases for J; bases not matched to a gene: 7. This CDR3 contains 15 residues. From germline, CDR1 is MNHNS and CDR2 SASEGT.

The sequence was obtained from a woman aged 40 to 50 with Graves' ophthalmopathy. The sequenced material came from peripheral blood. V usage is TRBV6-1 and J usage is TRBJ2-7; 7 nucleotides agree with TRBD2. The DNA of the CDR3 is TGTGCCAGCAGTCAGAGCGGGGAGAGCTCCTACGAGCAGTACTTC. This gives the protein CASSQSGESSYEQYF.